This is a list of T cell receptor beta chains from one sample in a study of T-cell reconstitution after alpha-beta-depleted transplantation in children. TCRdb reanalysed the PCR reads using MiXCR and keeps one entry per CDR3 protein. The sample lists 200,000 to 250,000 distinct CDR3 sequences; roughly a tenth were seen once. Sequencing used PBMCs, obtained before TCRalphabeta/CD19-depleted stem cell transplant. The source is a child under two years old with acute myeloid leukemia, due to receive a stem cell transplant. The CDR3 runs from the conserved cysteine through the conserved F or W. The D gene is left open where the match is weak. Clone size is not always given. Where it is, it says once, few, many or a class for expanded clones.

clone_size: many
d_call: -
j_call: TRBJ1-5
v_call: TRBV28
cdr3_aa: CASSFTSRAQHF
cdr3_nt: TGTGCCAGCAGTTTTACCTCCCGGGCCCAGCATTTT

clone_size: few
d_call: TRBD1
j_call: TRBJ1-1
v_call: TRBV20-1
cdr3_aa: CVTGMNTEAFF
cdr3_nt: TGCGTGACAGGGATGAACACTGAAGCTTTCTTT

clone_size: many
d_call: TRBD1
j_call: TRBJ1-1
v_call: TRBV5-1
cdr3_aa: CASSLGGQESTEAFF
cdr3_nt: TGCGCCAGCAGCTTGGGAGGACAGGAGAGCACTGAAGCTTTCTTT

clone_size: many
d_call: -
j_call: TRBJ2-5
v_call: TRBV7-2
cdr3_aa: CASSSPGYQETQYF
cdr3_nt: TGTGCCAGCAGCTCCCCAGGGTACCAAGAGACCCAGTACTTC

clone_size: many
d_call: -
j_call: TRBJ1-1
v_call: TRBV6-4
cdr3_aa: CASSDSSEGTTTEAFF
cdr3_nt: TGTGCCAGCAGTGACTCGAGTGAGGGGACCACGACTGAAGCTTTCTTT

clone_size: many
d_call: TRBD2
j_call: TRBJ2-1
v_call: TRBV3-1
cdr3_aa: CASSQDISSGVPYNEQFF
cdr3_nt: TGTGCCAGCAGCCAAGATATTTCTAGCGGGGTCCCCTACAATGAGCAGTTCTTC

clone_size: many
d_call: TRBD1
j_call: TRBJ1-1
v_call: TRBV12-3/TRBV12-4
cdr3_aa: CASRRTGRIFKNTEAFF
cdr3_nt: TGTGCCAGCAGGCGGACAGGGAGAATTTTTAAGAACACTGAAGCTTTCTTT

clone_size: -
d_call: -
j_call: TRBJ2-1
v_call: TRBV18
cdr3_aa: CASSAVRGLSESEQFF
cdr3_nt: TGTGCCAGCTCAGCGGTGAGGGGCTTAAGTGAAAGTGAGCAGTTCTTC

clone_size: many
d_call: -
j_call: TRBJ1-1
v_call: TRBV12-3/TRBV12-4
cdr3_aa: CASNTRRRGTEAFF
cdr3_nt: TGTGCCAGCAATACCAGGAGGCGAGGCACTGAAGCTTTCTTT

clone_size: many
d_call: -
j_call: TRBJ2-5
v_call: TRBV20-1
cdr3_aa: CSPSGNQETQYF
cdr3_nt: TGCAGTCCCAGCGGCAACCAAGAGACCCAGTACTTC

clone_size: many
d_call: -
j_call: TRBJ2-5
v_call: TRBV12-3/TRBV12-4
cdr3_aa: CASSPGGAEETQYF
cdr3_nt: TGTGCCAGCAGTCCAGGGGGGGCCGAAGAGACCCAGTACTTC

clone_size: many
d_call: -
j_call: TRBJ2-1
v_call: TRBV6-1
cdr3_aa: CASSPTGTSDYNEQFF
cdr3_nt: TGTGCCAGCAGTCCGACAGGGACTTCGGATTACAATGAGCAGTTCTTC

clone_size: many
d_call: TRBD2
j_call: TRBJ2-1
v_call: TRBV20-1
cdr3_aa: CSVSSGTSVYNEQFF
cdr3_nt: TGCAGTGTCAGCTCCGGGACTAGCGTCTACAATGAGCAGTTCTTC

clone_size: -
d_call: -
j_call: TRBJ2-2
v_call: TRBV3-1
cdr3_aa: CASSSNQAGELFF
cdr3_nt: TGTGCCAGCAGCTCAAATCAAGCGGGGGAGCTGTTTTTT

clone_size: many
d_call: -
j_call: TRBJ2-3
v_call: TRBV13
cdr3_aa: CASSLQAAPWVYF
cdr3_nt: TGTGCCAGCAGCTTACAAGCGGCCCCTTGGGTGTATTTT

clone_size: many
d_call: -
j_call: TRBJ2-5
v_call: TRBV20-1
cdr3_aa: CSARQRENQETQYF
cdr3_nt: TGCAGTGCTAGACAGAGGGAAAACCAAGAGACCCAGTACTTC

clone_size: many
d_call: -
j_call: TRBJ2-1
v_call: TRBV12-3/TRBV12-4
cdr3_aa: CASTFLGGEQFF
cdr3_nt: TGTGCCAGCACTTTTTTGGGGGGTGAGCAGTTCTTC